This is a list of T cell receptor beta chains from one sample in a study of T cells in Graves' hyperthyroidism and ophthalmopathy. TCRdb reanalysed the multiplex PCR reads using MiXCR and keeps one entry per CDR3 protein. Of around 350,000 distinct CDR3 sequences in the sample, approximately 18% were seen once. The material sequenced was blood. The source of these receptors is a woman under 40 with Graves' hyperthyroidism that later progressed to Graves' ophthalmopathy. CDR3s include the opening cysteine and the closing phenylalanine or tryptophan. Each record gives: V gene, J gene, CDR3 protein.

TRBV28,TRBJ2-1,CASSQTTGGNEQFF
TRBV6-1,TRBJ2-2,CASSSTPTGELFF
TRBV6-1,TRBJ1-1,CASSPGTFNTEAFF
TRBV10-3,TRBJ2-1,CAINRQGGSEQFF
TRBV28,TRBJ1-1,CASSSREEAFF
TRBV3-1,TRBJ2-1,CASSQREGKAYNEQFF
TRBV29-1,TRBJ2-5,CSVTARGGETQYF
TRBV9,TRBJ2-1,CASSQRRKRGYYNEQFF
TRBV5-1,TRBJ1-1,CASSLAVGNTEAFF
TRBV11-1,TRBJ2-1,CASSRLTTYNEQFF
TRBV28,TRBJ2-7,CASSFGGRSRYRAYEQYF
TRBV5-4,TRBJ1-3,CASSPGGAGNTIYF
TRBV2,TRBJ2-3,CASSIDRGTDTQYF
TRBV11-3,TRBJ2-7,CATPRQGAAYEQYF
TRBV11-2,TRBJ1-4,CASSSSGVGLFF
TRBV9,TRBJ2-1,CASSVIQGNEQFF
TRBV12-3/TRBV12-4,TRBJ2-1,CASSFSISAVSYNEQFF
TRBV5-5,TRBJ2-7,CASSLSPQGPEQYF
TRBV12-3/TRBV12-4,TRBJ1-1,CASMLQVNTEAFF
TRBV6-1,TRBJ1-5,CDAPWGSRRGGNQPQHF
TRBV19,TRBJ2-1,CASSGGTSGRLNEQFF
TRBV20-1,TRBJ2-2,CSANTGGTTGELFF
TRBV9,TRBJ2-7,CASSVGAGFSYEQYF
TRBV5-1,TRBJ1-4,CASSQAGGGKLFF
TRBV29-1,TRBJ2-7,CSVAGTDLSYEQYF
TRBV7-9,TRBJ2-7,CASSADSNPYEQYF
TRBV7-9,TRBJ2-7,CASSLTTGPHEQYF
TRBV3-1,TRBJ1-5,CASSLGGGTRNQPQHF
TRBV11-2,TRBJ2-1,CASSPTGTLEQFF
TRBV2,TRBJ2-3,CASSGLSGSTDTQYF
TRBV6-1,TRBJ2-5,CASLASGSETQYF
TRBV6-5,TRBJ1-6,CASSYRGRNSPLHF
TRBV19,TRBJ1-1,CASADRVFTEAFF
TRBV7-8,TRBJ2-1,CASSLRTVTDRTINEQFF
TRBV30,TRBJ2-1,CAWRGTGVFNEQFF
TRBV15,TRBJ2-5,CATSSRWAGGQETQYF
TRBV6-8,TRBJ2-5,CASSLGGEAPGETQYF
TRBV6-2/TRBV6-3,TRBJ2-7,CASTRGTGGAYEQYF
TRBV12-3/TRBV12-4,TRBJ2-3,CASSSPLAGGKDTQYF
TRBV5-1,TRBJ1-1,CASSRTGGDTEAFF
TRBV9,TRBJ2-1,CASSEVGTYNEQFF
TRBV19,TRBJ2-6,CASSKRDRGLSGVLTF
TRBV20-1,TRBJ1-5,CSALRGQFLGNQPQHF
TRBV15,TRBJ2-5,CATSREGGLGETQYF
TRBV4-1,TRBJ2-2,CASSQAPLQASGRWGELFF
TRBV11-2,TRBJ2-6,CASSVDRASSGANVLTF
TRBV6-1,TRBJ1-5,CASSYGVDQPQHF
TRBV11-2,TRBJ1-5,CASSLGVGHPNQPQHF
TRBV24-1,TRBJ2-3,CATSGFDTDTQYF
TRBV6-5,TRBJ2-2,CASSYSKSRELFF
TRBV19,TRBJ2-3,CASSIKGLLRDTQYF
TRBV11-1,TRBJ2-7,CASSPRPSGEQQYF